These 6 T cell receptor beta chains were all obtained from the same sample, sequenced in a study of T-cell reconstitution after alpha-beta-depleted transplantation in children. Molecular barcoding with unique molecular identifiers was used for the TCRbeta library. TCRdb itself ran the PCR reads through MiXCR, one entry per CDR3 protein. The sample has some 460,000 distinct CDR3 sequences, roughly 17% seen once. The sequenced sample was PBMCs, mostly from graft donor cells, obtained 360 days after TCRalphabeta/CD19-depleted stem cell transplant. The receptors were sampled from a boy under two years old who had a stem cell transplant for Wiskott-Aldrich syndrome, so the T cells may come from the graft donor.

The chain recombines TRBV10-3 with TRBJ2-5; 12 bases line up with TRBD2. V was pared by 10 bases and J by 0 bases, with 15 bases of the junction left unmatched. The CDR3 has 18 amino acids. Germline CDR1 reads ENHRY; CDR2 reads SYGVKD. CDR3 region: CATRVPTSGGPNQETQYF. CDR3 DNA: TGTGCCACCCGGGTACCGACTAGCGGGGGTCCAAACCAAGAGACCCAGTACTTC.

This clonotype appeared many times. The rearrangement links TRBV10-3 to TRBJ2-3, with a weak D call TRBD1 (5 bases). The CDR3 runs to 14 residues. In germline, CDR1 is ENHRY, CDR2 SYGVKD. V was shortened by 8 bases and J by 2 bases, with 14 bases between the two germline ends. CDR3 in DNA: TGTGCCATCGGATTGGCAGGGCCCACAGATACGCAGTATTTT. Its translation is CAIGLAGPTDTQYF.

There are a few counts of this clonotype. V is TRBV15 and J is TRBJ1-1; tentatively, D is TRBD1 (6 bases). CDR1 and CDR2 from the germline V gene are LNHNV and YYDKDF (reference sequence). V gave up 6 bases and J gave up 2 bases, with 25 bases separating them. This CDR3 has 18 residues. The CDR3 region has the DNA TGTGCCACCAGGAAAGGGGAGGGAATGGGGGCGCTTAACACTGAAGCTTTCTTT. It encodes CATRKGEGMGALNTEAFF.

This clonotype has a handful of counts. V gene TRBV6-5 combines with J gene TRBJ2-7; 7 nucleotides align to TRBD1. Germline-derived CDR1 and CDR2 are MNHEY and SVGAGI. Trimming cost V 0 bases and J 0 bases; bases outside gene matches: 5. The CDR3 runs to 16 residues. The CDR3 region has the DNA TGTGCCAGCAGTTACTCCCGGGACAGATTCTCCTACGAGCAGTACTTC. This encodes CASSYSRDRFSYEQYF.

The sample holds a few counts of this clonotype. This rearrangement joins TRBV29-1 to TRBJ2-7; tentative D call: TRBD1 (6 bases). Trimming removed 7 bases from V and 5 bases from J, with 15 bases in between. CDR1 is SQVTM and CDR2 is ANQGSEA in the germline V gene. CDR3 length: 12 amino acids. CDR3 sequence reads: CSGVGDKDEQYF. The DNA of the CDR3 is TGCAGCGGAGTCGGGGACAAAGACGAGCAGTACTTC.

This clonotype was detected a few times. The chain links TRBV2 to TRBJ2-7; 9 bases line up with TRBD1. Germline CDR1 SNHLY, CDR2 FYNNEI. After removal of 7 bases from V and 2 bases from J, the junction contained 24 bases not matched to a gene. This CDR3 region has 20 residues. Written as DNA, the CDR3 is TGTGCCAGCAACATGCGTCCCGGGACAGGGACCGGACGGCCTACCTACGAGCAGTACTTC. This translates into CASNMRPGTGTGRPTYEQYF.